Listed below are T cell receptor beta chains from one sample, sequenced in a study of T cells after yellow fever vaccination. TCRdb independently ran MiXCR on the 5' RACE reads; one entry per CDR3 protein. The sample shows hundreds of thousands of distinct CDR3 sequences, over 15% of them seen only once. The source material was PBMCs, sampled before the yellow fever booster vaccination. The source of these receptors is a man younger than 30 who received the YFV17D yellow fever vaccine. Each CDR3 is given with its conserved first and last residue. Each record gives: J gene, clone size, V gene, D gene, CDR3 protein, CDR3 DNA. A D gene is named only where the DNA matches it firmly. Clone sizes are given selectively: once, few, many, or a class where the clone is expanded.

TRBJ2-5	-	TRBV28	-	CASRTYQETQYF	TGTGCCAGCAGGACTTACCAAGAGACCCAGTACTTC
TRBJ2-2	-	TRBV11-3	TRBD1	CASSWDRATGELFF	TGTGCCAGCAGCTGGGACAGGGCCACCGGGGAGCTGTTTTTT
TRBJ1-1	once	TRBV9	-	CASSVVFQGGTEAFF	TGTGCCAGCAGCGTAGTATTTCAGGGCGGCACTGAAGCTTTCTTT
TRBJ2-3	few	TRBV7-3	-	CASSLRPSLRTDTQYF	TGTGCCAGCAGCCTCCGGCCTAGCCTCCGCACAGATACGCAGTATTTT
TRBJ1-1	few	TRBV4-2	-	CASSLRGSGNTEAFF	TGTGCCAGCAGCCTCCGGGGTTCTGGGAACACTGAAGCTTTCTTT
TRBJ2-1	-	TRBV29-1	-	CSVGSGPDEQFF	TGCAGCGTAGGTTCAGGGCCCGATGAGCAGTTCTTC
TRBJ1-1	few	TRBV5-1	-	CASNAGKVGAEAFF	TGCGCCAGCAACGCGGGAAAGGTCGGGGCTGAAGCTTTCTTT
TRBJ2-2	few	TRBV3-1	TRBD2	CASSLRFGGAPGELFF	TGTGCCAGCAGCCTCCGATTCGGGGGGGCCCCCGGGGAGCTGTTTTTT
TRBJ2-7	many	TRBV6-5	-	CASSYTGTDAFEQYF	TGTGCCAGCAGTTACACCGGGACGGATGCCTTCGAGCAGTACTTC
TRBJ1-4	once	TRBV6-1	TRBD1	CASRGQINEKLFF	TGTGCCAGCAGGGGACAGATTAATGAAAAACTGTTTTTT
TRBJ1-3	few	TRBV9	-	CASSVEGGIGNTIYF	TGTGCCAGCAGCGTAGAAGGAGGTATTGGAAACACCATATATTTT
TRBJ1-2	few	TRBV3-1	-	CASSQSARDGYTF	TGTGCCAGCAGCCAAAGTGCTCGGGATGGCTACACCTTC
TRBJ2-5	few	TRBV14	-	CASSENQGSAETQYF	TGTGCCAGCAGCGAGAATCAAGGGTCTGCTGAGACCCAGTACTTC
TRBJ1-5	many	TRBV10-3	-	CAISDGVGQPQHF	TGTGCCATCAGTGACGGGGTGGGACAGCCCCAGCATTTT
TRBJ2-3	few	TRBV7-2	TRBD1	CASSLMAGGSDTQYF	TGTGCCAGCAGCTTAATGGCAGGGGGATCAGATACGCAGTATTTT
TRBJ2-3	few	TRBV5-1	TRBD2	CASSLEGLAGGSVTDTQYF	TGCGCCAGCAGCTTGGAGGGACTAGCGGGGGGATCGGTCACAGATACGCAGTATTTT
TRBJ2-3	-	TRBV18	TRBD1	CASSPNLRGQTTDTQYF	TGTGCCAGCTCACCAAACCTAAGGGGACAGACCACAGATACGCAGTATTTT
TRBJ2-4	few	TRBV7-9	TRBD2	CASSSPAGGPGKNIQYF	TGTGCCAGCAGCTCCCCAGCGGGGGGGCCGGGCAAAAACATTCAGTACTTC
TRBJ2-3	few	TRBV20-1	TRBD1	CSASTGTGTDTQYF	TGCAGTGCTTCGACCGGGACAGGCACAGATACGCAGTATTTT
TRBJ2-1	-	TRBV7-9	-	CASSPPGQFF	TGTGCCAGCAGCCCCCCGGGGCAGTTCTTC
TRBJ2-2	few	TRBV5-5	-	CASSPTPQNTGELFF	TGTGCCAGCAGCCCGACCCCCCAGAACACCGGGGAGCTGTTTTTT
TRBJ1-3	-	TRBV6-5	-	CASSSPSSAGNTIYF	TGTGCCAGCAGTTCCCCATCCAGCGCTGGAAACACCATATATTTT
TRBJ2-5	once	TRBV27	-	CASSPRRAGETQYF	TGTGCCAGCAGCCCCCGCAGGGCGGGAGAGACCCAGTACTTC
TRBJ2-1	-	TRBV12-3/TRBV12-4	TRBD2	CASTPHPGGDEQFF	TGTGCCAGCACTCCACACCCGGGAGGGGATGAGCAGTTCTTC
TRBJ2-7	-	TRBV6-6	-	CASSFGPAYEQYF	TGTGCCAGCAGTTTTGGGCCTGCCTACGAGCAGTACTTC
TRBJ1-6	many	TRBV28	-	CASSLIPPLSTGMGNSPLHF	TGTGCCAGCAGTTTAATTCCCCCCCTTAGCACGGGGATGGGGAATTCACCCCTCCACTTT
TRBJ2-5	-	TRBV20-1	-	CSASDGTQYF	TGCAGTGCTAGTGATGGGACCCAGTACTTC
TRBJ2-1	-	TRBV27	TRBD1	CASSSQPPGGEQFF	TGTGCCAGCAGTTCCCAACCCCCAGGGGGCGAGCAGTTCTTC
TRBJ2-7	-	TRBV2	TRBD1	CASKEQGASPEQYF	TGTGCCAGCAAGGAACAGGGGGCGAGCCCCGAGCAGTACTTC
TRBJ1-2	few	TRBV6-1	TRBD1	CASITPGQGADYGYTF	TGTGCCAGTATTACCCCGGGACAGGGGGCAGACTATGGCTACACCTTC
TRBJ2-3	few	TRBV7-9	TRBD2	CASSYLAGTTDTQYF	TGTGCCAGCAGCTACCTAGCGGGGACCACAGATACGCAGTATTTT
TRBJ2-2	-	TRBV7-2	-	CASSWDTGELFF	TGTGCCAGCAGCTGGGACACCGGGGAGCTGTTTTTT
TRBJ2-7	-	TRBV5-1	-	CASSLEDFVFHEQYF	TGCGCCAGCAGCTTGGAGGATTTCGTATTCCACGAGCAGTACTTC
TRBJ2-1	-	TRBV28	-	CASTLGQHTTNEQFF	TGTGCCAGCACCTTAGGACAGCACACTACCAATGAGCAGTTCTTC
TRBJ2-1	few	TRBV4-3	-	CASSQVDRYNEQFF	TGCGCCAGCAGCCAAGTAGACAGGTACAATGAGCAGTTCTTC
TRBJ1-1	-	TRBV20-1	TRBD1	CSASTGTNTEAFF	TGCAGTGCGTCGACAGGGACGAACACTGAAGCTTTCTTT